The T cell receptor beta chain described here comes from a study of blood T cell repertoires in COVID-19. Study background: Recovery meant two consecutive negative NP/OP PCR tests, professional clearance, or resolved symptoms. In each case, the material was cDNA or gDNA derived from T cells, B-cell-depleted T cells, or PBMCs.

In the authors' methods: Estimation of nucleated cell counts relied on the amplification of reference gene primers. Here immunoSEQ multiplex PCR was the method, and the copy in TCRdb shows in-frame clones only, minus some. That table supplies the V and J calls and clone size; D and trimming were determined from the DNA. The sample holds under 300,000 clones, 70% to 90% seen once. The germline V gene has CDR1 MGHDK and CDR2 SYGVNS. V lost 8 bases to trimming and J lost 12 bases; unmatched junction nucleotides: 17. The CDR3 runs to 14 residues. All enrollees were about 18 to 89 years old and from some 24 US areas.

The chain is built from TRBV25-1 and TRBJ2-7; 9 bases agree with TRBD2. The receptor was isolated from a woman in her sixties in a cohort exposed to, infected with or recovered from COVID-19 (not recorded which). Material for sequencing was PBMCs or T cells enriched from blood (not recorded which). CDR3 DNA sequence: TGTGCCAGCTCCCCCGGACTAGCGAAAGCTAAAACGTACTTC. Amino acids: CASSPGLAKAKTYF.